This T cell receptor (beta chain) was sequenced in a study of blood T cells in healthy people across ages. Looking at the study overall: T cells yielded about one barcoded beta molecule per two cells through template switching. The study's findings and limits: There were more naive CD4+ cells and higher diversity in long-lived donors than in aged donors. Changes seen in expanded clonotypes were possibly confounded by donor CMV status left unknown.

This clonotype was seen repeatedly, ten times or more. Its antigen is currently unknown. Combining a sample-barcoded 5' primer with a J-beta primer mix, a second PCR ran for roughly 7 to 12 cycles. TCRdb reprocessed the 5' RACE reads with MiXCR, giving one entry per CDR3 protein. This sample yields roughly 650,000 distinct CDR3 sequences, of which about a third are seen a single time; just over 15% belongs to the top ten. The CDR3 consists of 15 residues. V was cut by 6 bases and J by 9 bases, with 21 bases left in between. Germline-derived CDR1 and CDR2 are SGHTA and FQGTGA. This rearrangement joins TRBV7-3 to TRBJ2-1, with D perhaps TRBD1 (8 bases). The origin of this receptor is a woman aged 80 or over in good health. The sequenced sample was blood. Here the CDR3 reads CASSPTGHRGGEQFF. The CDR3 DNA reads as TGTGCCAGCAGTCCTACAGGACACAGGGGGGGTGAGCAGTTCTTC.